This entry features one T cell receptor (beta chain) sequence. Repertoires were generated with immunoSEQ multiplex PCR, while TCRdb's copy carries only in-frame clones and drops some. The sample yields roughly 81,000 clones, 65% to 85% seen once. Trimming cost V 6 bases and J 1 base, with 18 bases left between them. This CDR3 is 16 amino acids long. CDR1 and CDR2 from the germline V gene are LNHDA and SQIVND (reference sequence). These data originate in a study of blood T cell repertoires in COVID-19. The V call is TRBV19, the J call TRBJ1-1, with D perhaps TRBD1 (6 bases). The sequence was obtained from a man of 80 years or more with active or convalescent COVID-19. Sample: peripheral blood. CDR3 bases: TGTGCCAGTAGCGCAGAAACCGGGACAACGAACACTGAAGCTTTCTTT. As protein: CASSAETGTTNTEAFF.